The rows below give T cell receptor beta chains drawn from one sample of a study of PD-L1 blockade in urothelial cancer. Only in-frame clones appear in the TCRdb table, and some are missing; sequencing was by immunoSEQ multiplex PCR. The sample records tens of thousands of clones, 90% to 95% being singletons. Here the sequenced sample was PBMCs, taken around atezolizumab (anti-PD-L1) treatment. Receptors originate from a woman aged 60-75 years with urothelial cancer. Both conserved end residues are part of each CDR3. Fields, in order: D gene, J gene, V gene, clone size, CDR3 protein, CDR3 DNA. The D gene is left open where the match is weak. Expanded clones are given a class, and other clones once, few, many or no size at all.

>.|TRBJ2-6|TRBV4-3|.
CASSQGETVDVLTF
TGCGCCAGCAGCCAAGGGGAGACTGTAGACGTCCTGACTTTC
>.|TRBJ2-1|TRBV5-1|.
CASSLQRNEQFF
TGCGCCAGCAGCTTACAACGCAATGAGCAGTTCTTC
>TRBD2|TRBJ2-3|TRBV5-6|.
CASSLVGGAFRDTQYF
TGTGCCAGCAGCTTGGTCGGGGGGGCCTTTCGAGATACGCAGTATTTT
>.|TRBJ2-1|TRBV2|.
CAGSALLSYNEQFF
TGTGCCGGTAGCGCCCTTCTCTCCTACAATGAGCAGTTCTTC
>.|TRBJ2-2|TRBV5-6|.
CASSFLTRDTGELFF
TGTGCCAGCAGCTTCTTAACTAGAGACACCGGGGAGCTGTTTTTT
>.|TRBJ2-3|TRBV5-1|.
CASSLVVRLDGGTQYF
TGCGCCAGCAGCTTGGTCGTTAGACTAGACGGGGGTACGCAGTATTTT
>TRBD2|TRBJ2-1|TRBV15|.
CATSPKPGGYNEQFF
TGTGCCACCAGCCCCAAACCGGGGGGCTACAATGAGCAGTTCTTC
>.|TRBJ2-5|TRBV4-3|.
CASSQDRTPKETQYF
TGCGCCAGCAGCCAAGATAGGACTCCTAAAGAGACCCAGTACTTC
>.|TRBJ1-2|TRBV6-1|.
CASRQGYYGYTF
TGTGCCAGCAGGCAGGGGTACTATGGCTACACCTTC
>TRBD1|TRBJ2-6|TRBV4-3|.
CASSQMRTGLGTGANVLTF
TGCGCCAGCAGCCAAATGAGGACAGGGTTAGGAACTGGGGCCAACGTCCTGACTTTC
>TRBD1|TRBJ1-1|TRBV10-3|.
CAISEAGGAGTEAFF
TGTGCCATCAGTGAGGCAGGGGGCGCAGGCACTGAAGCTTTCTTT
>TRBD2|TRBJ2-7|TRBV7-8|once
CASRLWTSGDYEQYF
TGTGCCAGCAGACTATGGACTAGCGGGGACTACGAGCAGTACTTC
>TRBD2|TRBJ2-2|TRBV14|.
CASSRTSENTGELFF
TGTGCCAGCAGCCGGACTAGCGAAAACACCGGGGAGCTGTTTTTT
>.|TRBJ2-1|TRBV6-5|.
CASSYPPPGYNEQFF
TGTGCCAGCAGTTACCCACCACCCGGCTACAATGAGCAGTTCTTC
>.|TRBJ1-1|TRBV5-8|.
CASRDDQGMNTEAFF
TGTGCCAGCAGAGACGACCAGGGAATGAACACTGAAGCTTTCTTT
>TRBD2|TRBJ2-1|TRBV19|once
CASSMGGRDLEQFF
TGTGCCAGTAGTATGGGTGGGAGGGACCTTGAGCAGTTCTTC
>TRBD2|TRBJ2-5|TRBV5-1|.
CASSRRASGRVGQETQYF
TGCGCCAGCAGCCGACGGGCTAGCGGGAGAGTTGGGCAAGAGACCCAGTACTTC
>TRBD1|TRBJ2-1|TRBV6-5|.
CASSPGTDYNEQFF
TGTGCCAGCAGTCCAGGGACAGATTACAATGAGCAGTTCTTC
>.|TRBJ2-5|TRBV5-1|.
CASSFEGVQETQYF
TGCGCCAGCAGCTTTGAGGGAGTTCAAGAGACCCAGTACTTC
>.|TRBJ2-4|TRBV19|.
CASTPPWGAKNIQYF
TGTGCCAGTACCCCGCCCTGGGGCGCCAAAAACATTCAGTACTTC
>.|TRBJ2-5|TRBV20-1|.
CSARPTETQYF
TGCAGTGCTAGACCTACAGAGACCCAGTACTTC
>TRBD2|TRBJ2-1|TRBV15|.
CATSRDTSGALSLDNEQFF
TGTGCCACCAGCAGAGATACTAGCGGGGCCCTTTCCTTGGACAATGAGCAGTTCTTC
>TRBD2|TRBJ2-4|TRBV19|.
CASSIRGGAKNIQYF
TGTGCCAGTAGTATCCGCGGGGGAGCCAAAAACATTCAGTACTTC
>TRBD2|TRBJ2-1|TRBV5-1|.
CASSRTSGSYNEQFF
TGCGCCAGCAGCCGGACTAGCGGGAGCTACAATGAGCAGTTCTTC
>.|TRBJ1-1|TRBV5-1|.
CASSLVPDTEAFF
TGCGCCAGCAGCTTGGTCCCGGACACTGAAGCTTTCTTT
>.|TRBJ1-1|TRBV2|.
CASMAEVGSAFF
TGTGCCAGCATGGCTGAGGTCGGGTCAGCTTTCTTT
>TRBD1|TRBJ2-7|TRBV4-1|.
CASSWDSGSEQYF
TGCGCCAGCAGCTGGGACAGTGGGTCCGAGCAGTACTTC
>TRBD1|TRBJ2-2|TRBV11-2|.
CASSLLGTGTTGELFF
TGTGCCAGCAGCTTACTCGGGACAGGGACCACCGGGGAGCTGTTTTTT
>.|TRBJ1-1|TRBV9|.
CASSLTIMNTEAFF
TGTGCCAGCAGCTTGACTATTATGAACACTGAAGCTTTCTTT
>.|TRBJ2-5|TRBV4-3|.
CASSQAWTGGQETQYF
TGCGCCAGCAGCCAAGCATGGACCGGGGGCCAAGAGACCCAGTACTTC
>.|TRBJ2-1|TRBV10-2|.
CASSGSQGFQGDNEQFF
TGCGCCAGCAGTGGATCGCAGGGTTTCCAAGGGGACAATGAGCAGTTCTTC
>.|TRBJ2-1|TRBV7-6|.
CASSSWTRVSSYNEQFF
TGTGCCAGCAGCTCTTGGACGAGGGTAAGCTCCTACAATGAGCAGTTCTTC
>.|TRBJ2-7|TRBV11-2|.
CASSFSYLGQFYEQYF
TGTGCCAGCAGCTTTTCCTACCTGGGACAATTCTACGAGCAGTACTTC
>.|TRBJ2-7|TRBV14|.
CASSQLGSLGEQYF
TGTGCCAGCAGCCAACTTGGGAGCCTCGGCGAGCAGTACTTC
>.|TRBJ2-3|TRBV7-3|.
CASSPLSTDTQYF
TGTGCCAGCAGCCCCCTCAGCACAGATACGCAGTATTTT
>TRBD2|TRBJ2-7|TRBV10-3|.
CAIRMGLAEAYEQYF
TGTGCCATCAGGATGGGACTAGCGGAGGCTTACGAGCAGTACTTC
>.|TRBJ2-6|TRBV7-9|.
CASSRTAGANVLTF
TGTGCCAGCAGCCGGACAGCTGGGGCCAACGTCCTGACTTTC
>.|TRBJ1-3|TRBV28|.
CASSLPPAGSGNTIYF
TGTGCCAGCAGTCTCCCCCCCGCAGGCTCTGGAAACACCATATATTTT
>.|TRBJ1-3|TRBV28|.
CASSHGQGIPSGNTIYF
TGTGCCAGCAGCCATGGGCAGGGCATCCCCTCTGGAAACACCATATATTTT
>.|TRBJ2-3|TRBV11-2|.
CASTLRGANTDTQYF
TGTGCCAGCACCCTCCGCGGGGCTAACACAGATACGCAGTATTTT
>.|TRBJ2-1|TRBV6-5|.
CASSYSPLAEQFF
TGTGCCAGCAGTTACTCTCCCCTAGCCGAGCAGTTCTTC
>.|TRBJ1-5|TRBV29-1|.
CSVGQGINQPQHF
TGCAGCGTTGGGCAGGGGATCAATCAGCCCCAGCATTTT
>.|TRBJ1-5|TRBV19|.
CASSGEGNQPQHF
TGTGCCAGTAGCGGGGAGGGGAATCAGCCCCAGCATTTT
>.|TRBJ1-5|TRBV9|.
CASSAGRDSNQPQHF
TGTGCCAGCAGCGCTGGACGGGATAGCAATCAGCCCCAGCATTTT
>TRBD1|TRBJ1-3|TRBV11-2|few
CASSLDRVGNTIYF
TGTGCCAGCAGCTTGGACAGGGTGGGAAACACCATATATTTT
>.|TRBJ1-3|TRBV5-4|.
CASEEGYPGNTIYF
TGTGCCAGCGAGGAGGGATACCCTGGAAACACCATATATTTT
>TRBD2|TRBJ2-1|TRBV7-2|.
CASSLRGDNEQFF
TGTGCCAGCAGCTTGCGGGGGGACAATGAGCAGTTCTTC
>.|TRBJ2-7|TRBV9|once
CASSVEGQPYEQYF
TGTGCCAGCAGCGTAGAGGGACAACCCTACGAGCAGTACTTC
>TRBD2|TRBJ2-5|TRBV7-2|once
CASSLRGGGTQYF
TGTGCCAGCAGCCTTCGCGGGGGGGGGACCCAGTACTTC
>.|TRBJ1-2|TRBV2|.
CASSDGTVGVNYGYTF
TGTGCCAGCAGTGATGGCACTGTAGGGGTTAACTATGGCTACACCTTC
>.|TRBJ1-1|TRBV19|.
CASSLEDGENTEAFF
TGTGCCAGTAGTCTGGAGGACGGGGAGAACACTGAAGCTTTCTTT
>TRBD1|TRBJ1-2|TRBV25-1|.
CASSGTGTGTGYTF
TGTGCCAGCAGTGGTACCGGGACAGGGACTGGCTACACCTTC
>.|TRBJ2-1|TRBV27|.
CASSYGRSSYNEQFF
TGTGCCAGCAGCTATGGGCGTAGCTCCTACAATGAGCAGTTCTTC
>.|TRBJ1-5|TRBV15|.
CATSSGTTFQPQHF
TGTGCCACCAGCAGTGGGACAACTTTTCAGCCCCAGCATTTT
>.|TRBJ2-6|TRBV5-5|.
CASSLMVSSGANVLTF
TGTGCCAGCAGCTTGATGGTCAGCTCTGGGGCCAACGTCCTGACTTTC
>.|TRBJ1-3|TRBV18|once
CASSLSDGNTIYF
TGTGCCAGCTCACTTTCAGATGGAAACACCATATATTTT
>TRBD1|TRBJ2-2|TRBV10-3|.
CAISGQGAGELFF
TGTGCCATCAGTGGACAGGGGGCCGGGGAGCTGTTTTTT
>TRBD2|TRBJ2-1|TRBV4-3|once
CASSQDVLAAANEQFF
TGCGCCAGCAGCCAAGATGTTCTAGCGGCCGCCAATGAGCAGTTCTTC